This T cell receptor (beta chain) came from a study of T-cell reconstitution after alpha-beta-depleted transplantation in children. The library targeted TCRbeta and was prepared with unique molecular identifiers. A single record per CDR3 protein comes from TCRdb applying MiXCR to the PCR reads. The sample contains about 980,000 distinct CDR3 sequences, about 26% of which appear only once. Sequenced here: PBMCs, mostly from graft donor cells, sampled 360 days after TCRalphabeta/CD19-depleted stem cell transplant. The origin of this receptor is a boy under two years old who had a stem cell transplant for SCID, so the T cells may come from the graft donor.

In DNA, the CDR3 is TGTGCCACCTCGACCGGTCCGTCCTCCTACAATGAGCAGTTCTTC. It encodes CATSTGPSSYNEQFF. The chain carries TRBV15 and TRBJ2-1; D call uncertain. Germline values: CDR1 LNHNV, CDR2 YYDKDF (reference sequence). Trimming removed 8 bases from V and 0 bases from J, with 14 bases in between. This CDR3 spans 15 amino acids.